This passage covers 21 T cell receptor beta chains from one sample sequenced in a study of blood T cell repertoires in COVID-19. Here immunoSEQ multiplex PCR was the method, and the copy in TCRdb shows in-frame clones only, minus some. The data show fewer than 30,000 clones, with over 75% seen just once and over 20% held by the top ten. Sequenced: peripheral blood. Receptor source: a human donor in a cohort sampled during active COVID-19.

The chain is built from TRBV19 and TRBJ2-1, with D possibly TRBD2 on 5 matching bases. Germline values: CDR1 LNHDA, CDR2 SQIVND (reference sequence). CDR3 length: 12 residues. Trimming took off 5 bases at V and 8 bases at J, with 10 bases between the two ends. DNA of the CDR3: TGTGCCAGTAGTCGGGGTACCGATGAGCAGTTCTTC. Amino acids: CASSRGTDEQFF.

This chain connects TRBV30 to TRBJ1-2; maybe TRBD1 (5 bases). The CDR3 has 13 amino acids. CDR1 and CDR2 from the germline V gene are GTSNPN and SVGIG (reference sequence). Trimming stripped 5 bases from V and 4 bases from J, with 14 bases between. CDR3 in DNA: TGTGCCTGGGGGTTGACAGCTAGCTATGGCTACACCTTC. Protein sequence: CAWGLTASYGYTF.

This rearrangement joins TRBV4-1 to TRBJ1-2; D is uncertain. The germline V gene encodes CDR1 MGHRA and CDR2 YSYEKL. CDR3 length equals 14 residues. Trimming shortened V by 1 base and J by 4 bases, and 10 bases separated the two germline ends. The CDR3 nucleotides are TGCGCCAGCAGCCAAGCCCCCCTATTCTATGGCTACACCTTC. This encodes CASSQAPLFYGYTF.

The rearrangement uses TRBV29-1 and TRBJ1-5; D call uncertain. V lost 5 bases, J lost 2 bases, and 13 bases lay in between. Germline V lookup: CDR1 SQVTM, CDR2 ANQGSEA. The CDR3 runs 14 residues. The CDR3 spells CSVSISSGNQPQHF. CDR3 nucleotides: TGCAGCGTTTCTATCTCAAGCGGCAATCAGCCCCAGCATTTT.

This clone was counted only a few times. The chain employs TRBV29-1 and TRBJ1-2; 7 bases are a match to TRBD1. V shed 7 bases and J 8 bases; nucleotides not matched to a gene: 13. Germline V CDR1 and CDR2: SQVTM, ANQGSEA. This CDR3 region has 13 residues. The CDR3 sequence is CSAIRQGGMGYTF. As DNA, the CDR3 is TGCAGCGCCATTCGACAGGGAGGTATGGGCTACACCTTC.

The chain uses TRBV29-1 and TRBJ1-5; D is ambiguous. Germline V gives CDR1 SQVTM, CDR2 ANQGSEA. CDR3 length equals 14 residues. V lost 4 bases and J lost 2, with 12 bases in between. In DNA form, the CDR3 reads TGCAGCGTTGGGGAGGGTTGGGGCAATCAGCCCCAGCATTTT. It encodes CSVGEGWGNQPQHF.

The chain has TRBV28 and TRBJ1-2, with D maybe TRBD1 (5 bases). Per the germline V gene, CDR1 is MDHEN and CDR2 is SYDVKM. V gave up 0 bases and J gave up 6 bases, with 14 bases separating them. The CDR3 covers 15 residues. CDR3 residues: CASSLWGRHFDGYTF. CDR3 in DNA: TGTGCCAGCAGTTTATGGGGGCGGCATTTTGATGGCTACACCTTC.

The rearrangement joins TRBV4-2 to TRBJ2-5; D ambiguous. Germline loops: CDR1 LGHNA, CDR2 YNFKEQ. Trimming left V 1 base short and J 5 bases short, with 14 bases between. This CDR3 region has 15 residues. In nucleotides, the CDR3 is TGTGCCAGCAGCCAAGCCCAGCGTCGCCAGGAGACCCAGTACTTC. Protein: CASSQAQRRQETQYF.

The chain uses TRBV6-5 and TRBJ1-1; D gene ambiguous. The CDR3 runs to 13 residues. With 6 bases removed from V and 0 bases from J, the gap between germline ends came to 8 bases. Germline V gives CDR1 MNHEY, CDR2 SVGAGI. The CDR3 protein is CASSPGVNTEAFF. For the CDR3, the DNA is TGTGCCAGCAGCCCGGGAGTGAACACTGAAGCTTTCTTT.

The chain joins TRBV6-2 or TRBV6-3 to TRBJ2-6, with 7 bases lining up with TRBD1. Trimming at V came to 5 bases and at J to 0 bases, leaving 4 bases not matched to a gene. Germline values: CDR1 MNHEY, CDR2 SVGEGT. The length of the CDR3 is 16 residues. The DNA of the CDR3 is TGTGCCAGCAGTGTGGGACAGATCTCTGGGGCCAACGTCCTGACTTTC. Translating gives CASSVGQISGANVLTF.

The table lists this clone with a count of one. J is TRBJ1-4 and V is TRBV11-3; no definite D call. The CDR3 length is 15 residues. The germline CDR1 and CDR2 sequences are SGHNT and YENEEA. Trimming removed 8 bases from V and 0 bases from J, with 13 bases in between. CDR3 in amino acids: CASSQMGATNEKLFF. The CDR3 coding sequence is TGTGCCAGCTCACAGATGGGTGCAACTAATGAAAAACTGTTTTTT. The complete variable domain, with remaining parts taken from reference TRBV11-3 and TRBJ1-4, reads EAGVVQSPRYKIIEKKQPVAFWCNPISGHNTLYWYLQNLGQGPELLIRYENEEAVDDSQLPKDRFSAERLKGVDSTLKIQPAELGDSAVYLCASSQMGATNEKLFFGSGTQLSVL.

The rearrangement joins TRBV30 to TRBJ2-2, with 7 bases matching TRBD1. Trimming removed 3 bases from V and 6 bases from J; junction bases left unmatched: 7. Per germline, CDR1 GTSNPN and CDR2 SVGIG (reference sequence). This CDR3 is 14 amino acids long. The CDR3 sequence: CAWSADRDAGELFF. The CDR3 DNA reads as TGTGCCTGGAGCGCAGACAGGGATGCCGGGGAGCTGTTTTTT.

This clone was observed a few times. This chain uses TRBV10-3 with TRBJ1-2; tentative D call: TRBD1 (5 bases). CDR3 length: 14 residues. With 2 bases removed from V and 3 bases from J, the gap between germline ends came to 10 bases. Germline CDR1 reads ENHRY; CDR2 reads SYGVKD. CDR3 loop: CAISEPGLDYGYTF. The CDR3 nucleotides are TGTGCCATCAGTGAGCCGGGACTGGACTATGGCTACACCTTC.

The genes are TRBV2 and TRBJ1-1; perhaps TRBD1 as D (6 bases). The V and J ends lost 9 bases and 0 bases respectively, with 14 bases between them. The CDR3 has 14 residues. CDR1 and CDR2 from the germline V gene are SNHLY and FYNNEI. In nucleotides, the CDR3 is TGTGCCAGGTCGACAGGAGCCGTGAACACTGAAGCTTTCTTT. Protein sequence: CARSTGAVNTEAFF.

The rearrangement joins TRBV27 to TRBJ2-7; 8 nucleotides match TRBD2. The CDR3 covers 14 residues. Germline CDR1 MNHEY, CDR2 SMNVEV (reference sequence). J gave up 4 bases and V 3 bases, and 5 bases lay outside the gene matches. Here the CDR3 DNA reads TGTGCCAGCAGTTTGAGCGGGGGTAGGTACGAGCAGTACTTC. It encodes CASSLSGGRYEQYF.

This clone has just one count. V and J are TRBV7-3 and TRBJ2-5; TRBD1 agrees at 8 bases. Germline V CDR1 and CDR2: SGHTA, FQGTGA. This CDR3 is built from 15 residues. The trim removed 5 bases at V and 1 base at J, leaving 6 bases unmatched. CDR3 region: CASSQWTGSQETQYF. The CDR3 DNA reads TGTGCCAGCAGCCAGTGGACAGGGTCCCAAGAGACCCAGTACTTC.

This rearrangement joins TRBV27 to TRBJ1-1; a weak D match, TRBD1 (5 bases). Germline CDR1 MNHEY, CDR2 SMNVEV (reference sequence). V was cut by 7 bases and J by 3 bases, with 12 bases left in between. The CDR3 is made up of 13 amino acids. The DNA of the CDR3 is TGTGCCAGCAATTCAGAACAGGACACTGAAGCTTTCTTT. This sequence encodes CASNSEQDTEAFF.

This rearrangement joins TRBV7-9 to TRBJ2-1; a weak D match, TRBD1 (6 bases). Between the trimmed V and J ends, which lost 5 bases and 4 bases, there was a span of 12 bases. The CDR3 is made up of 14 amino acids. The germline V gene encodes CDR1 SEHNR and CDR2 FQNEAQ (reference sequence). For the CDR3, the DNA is TGTGCCAGCAGCCCTTGGGACACGTACAATGAGCAGTTCTTC. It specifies CASSPWDTYNEQFF.

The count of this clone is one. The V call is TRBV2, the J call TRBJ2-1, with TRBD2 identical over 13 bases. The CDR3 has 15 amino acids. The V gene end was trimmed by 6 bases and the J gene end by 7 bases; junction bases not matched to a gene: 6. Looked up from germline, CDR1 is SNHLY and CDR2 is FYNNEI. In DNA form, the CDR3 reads TGTGCCAGCAGGTGGACTAGCGGGGGAGGGAATGAGCAGTTCTTC. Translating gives CASRWTSGGGNEQFF.

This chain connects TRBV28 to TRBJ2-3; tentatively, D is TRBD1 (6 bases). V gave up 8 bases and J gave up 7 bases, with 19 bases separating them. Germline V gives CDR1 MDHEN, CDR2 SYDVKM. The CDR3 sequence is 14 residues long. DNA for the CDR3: TGTGCCAGCGCACAGGGACCGTCTGCGAATACGCAGTATTTT. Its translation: CASAQGPSANTQYF.

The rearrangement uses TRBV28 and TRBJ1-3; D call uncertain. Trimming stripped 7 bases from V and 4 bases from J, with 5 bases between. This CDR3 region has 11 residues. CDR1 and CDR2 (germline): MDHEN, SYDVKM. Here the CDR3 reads CASTGGNTIYF. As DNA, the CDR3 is TGTGCCAGCACGGGGGGAAACACCATATATTTT.